This T cell receptor beta chain was sequenced for a study of T cell responses to AZD1222 COVID-19 vaccine. At the level of the study: Samples with a second dose at about 4 or about 12 weeks were pooled together.

General observations from the study: The donors showed a predominance of white British ancestry and of females, with possible underestimation of clonal diversity. The span of vaccine-associated CD4 TCRs extended across spike, with dominance at 160-218 and 743-854. Repertoire sampling occurred only after the peak T cell response.

Germline V gives CDR1 LNHDA, CDR2 SQIVND (reference sequence). J was trimmed by 4 bases and V by 1 base; bases with no gene match: 3. This CDR3 comprises 14 residues. In the case of this clone: Its matching antigen is unknown.

TCRdb keeps only in-frame clones here, not all; method: immunoSEQ multiplex PCR. Of around 120,000 clones in the sample, 70% to 90% were seen once. The chain links TRBV19 to TRBJ1-1; TRBD1 aligns across 7 bases. Sequencing used peripheral blood, obtained on day 0 of AZD1222 vaccination. The receptor's source is an adult in good health. CDR3 sequence reads: CASSIGAGGTEAFF. The CDR3 region has the DNA TGTGCCAGTAGTATAGGGGCAGGGGGCACTGAAGCTTTCTTT.